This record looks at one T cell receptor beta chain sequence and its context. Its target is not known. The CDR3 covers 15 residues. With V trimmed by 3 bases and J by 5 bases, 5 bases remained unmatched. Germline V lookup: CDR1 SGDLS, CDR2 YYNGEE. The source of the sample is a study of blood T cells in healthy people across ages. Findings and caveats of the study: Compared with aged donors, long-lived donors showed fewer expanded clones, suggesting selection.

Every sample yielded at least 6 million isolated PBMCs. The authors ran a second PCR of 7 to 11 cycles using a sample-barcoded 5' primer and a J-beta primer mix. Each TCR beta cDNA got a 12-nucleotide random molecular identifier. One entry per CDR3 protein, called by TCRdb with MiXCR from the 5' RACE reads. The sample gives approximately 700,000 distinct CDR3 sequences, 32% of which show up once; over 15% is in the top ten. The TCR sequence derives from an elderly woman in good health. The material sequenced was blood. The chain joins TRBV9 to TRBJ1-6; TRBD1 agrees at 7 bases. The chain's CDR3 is CASSGPGTDNSPLHF. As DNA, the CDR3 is TGTGCCAGCAGCGGCCCCGGGACAGATAATTCACCCCTCCACTTT.